The 14 T cell receptor beta chains presented below share a single source sample, sequenced in a study of shared clonotypes between healthy human individuals (dated by TCRdb to 2018 to 2021). Library preparation employed the immunoSEQ multiplex PCR assay. TCRdb re-hosts the immuneACCESS table, in-frame sequences only. Its copies lack some clones; in the studies checked, an unresolved V gene accounts for under half of them, and the cause for the rest is not known. This sample is represented by about 360,000 clones; around four fifths of them were singletons. Clones ranked in the top ten supply about 10% of the sample. The specimen sequenced was memory CD4+ T cells sorted from blood. Interpreted using the paper, the cell subset or site label stands for: CD45RA-negative fraction. These TCRs come from a man aged 25-45 years in good health.

V is TRBV14 and J is TRBJ2-3; 7 positions agree with TRBD1. Trimming at V came to 2 bases and at J to 3 bases, leaving 2 bases not matched to a gene. The CDR3 loop spans 14 amino acids. Germline assignment: CDR1 SGHDN and CDR2 FVKESK. The CDR3 loop reads CASSQRQGTDTQYF. CDR3 coding DNA: TGTGCCAGCAGCCAACGACAGGGAACAGATACGCAGTATTTT.

This rearrangement joins TRBV6-5 to TRBJ1-5; D gene unclear. CDR1 MNHEY and CDR2 SVGAGI come from the germline V gene. Trimming stripped 5 bases from V and 4 bases from J, with 12 bases between. This CDR3 is built from 14 residues. The CDR3 loop reads CASSLGGYNQPQHF. Here the CDR3 DNA reads TGTGCCAGCAGTCTGGGAGGGTATAATCAGCCCCAGCATTTT.

This clone was recorded only once. This sequence joins TRBV13 and TRBJ2-5; possible D gene TRBD2, 5 bases. Trimming stripped 0 bases from V and 7 bases from J, with 21 bases between. The CDR3 covers 17 residues. CDR1 and CDR2 (germline): PRHDT, FYEKMQ (reference sequence). The CDR3 sequence is CASSLGTEAPSRRTQYF. CDR3 in DNA: TGTGCCAGCAGCTTAGGAACGGAGGCCCCATCTAGAAGGACCCAGTACTTC.

J is TRBJ2-7 and V is TRBV7-2, with 8 bases fitting TRBD2. Per germline, CDR1 SGHTA and CDR2 FQGNSA. The CDR3 has 15 residues. With V trimmed by 2 bases and J by 0 bases, 3 bases remained unmatched. The CDR3 bases are TGTGCCAGCAGCTTACAACTAGCGGCCTCCTACGAGCAGTACTTC. Translating gives CASSLQLAASYEQYF.

Only one count was recorded for this clone. The chain links TRBV28 to TRBJ2-4, with 9 positions matching TRBD1. The CDR3 is 16 amino acids. Germline V gene lookup returns CDR1 MDHEN and CDR2 SYDVKM. With 2 bases clipped from V and 2 bases from J, the junction kept 4 bases outside the gene matches. The CDR3 nucleotides are TGTGCCAGCAGTTTAGACAGGGGGACGACCAAAAACATTCAGTACTTC. It translates to CASSLDRGTTKNIQYF.

This clone was seen a handful of times. The CDR3 sequence: CASSLVRDEQYF. For the CDR3, the DNA is TGCGCCAGCAGCTTGGTCAGGGACGAGCAGTACTTC. This chain links TRBV5-1 with TRBJ2-7, with D perhaps TRBD1 (5 bases). V lost 0 bases to trimming and J lost 5 bases, with 6 bases between them. The germline V gene encodes CDR1 SGHRS and CDR2 YFSETQ. The CDR3 is made up of 12 amino acids.

The chain couples TRBV25-1 to TRBJ2-2; 7 bases map to TRBD2. V dropped 6 bases and J dropped 7; count of bases not matched to a gene: 8. This CDR3 is built from 14 residues. CDR1 is MGHDK and CDR2 is SYGVNS in the germline V gene. CDR3 protein: CASRDHGGDGELFF. In DNA, the CDR3 is TGTGCCAGCAGGGATCATGGGGGGGACGGGGAGCTGTTTTTT.

The CDR3 reads CASSLGQANEQFF. CDR3 coding DNA: TGTGCCAGCAGCTTAGGCCAGGCCAATGAGCAGTTCTTC. V and J are TRBV11-3 and TRBJ2-1, with D unclear. The V end was cut by 1 base, the J end by 6 bases, with 7 bases between. This CDR3 has 13 amino acids. Germline values: CDR1 SGHNT, CDR2 YENEEA. The full variable domain, rest sourced from reference TRBV11-3 and TRBJ2-1, is EAGVVQSPRYKIIEKKQPVAFWCNPISGHNTLYWYLQNLGQGPELLIRYENEEAVDDSQLPKDRFSAERLKGVDSTLKIQPAELGDSAVYLCASSLGQANEQFFGPGTRLTVL.

The rearrangement uses TRBV4-3 and TRBJ1-1; 7 bases map to TRBD1. Germline lookup yields CDR1 LGHNA and CDR2 YSLEER. J gave up 4 bases and V 1 base, and 3 bases lay outside the gene matches. This CDR3 spans 14 amino acids. The CDR3 sequence: CASSQAGGLTEAFF. In DNA form, the CDR3 reads TGCGCCAGCAGCCAAGCAGGGGGTCTCACTGAAGCTTTCTTT.

The chain is built from TRBV28 and TRBJ2-5, with 14 bases lining up with TRBD2. Germline V lookup: CDR1 MDHEN, CDR2 SYDVKM. CDR3 length equals 18 residues. Losses at the gene ends were 5 bases for V and 2 bases for J; bases not matched to a gene: 10. The CDR3 loop reads CASSPSGLAGANQETQYF. CDR3 DNA sequence: TGTGCCAGCAGTCCCTCGGGACTAGCGGGAGCGAATCAAGAGACCCAGTACTTC. Full variable domain (remainder filled in from reference TRBV28 and TRBJ2-5): DVKVTQSSRYLVKRTGEKVFLECVQDMDHENMFWYRQDPGLGLRLIYFSYDVKMKEKGDIPEGYSVSREKKERFSLILESASTNQTSMYLCASSPSGLAGANQETQYFGPGTRLLVL.

This sequence joins TRBV9 and TRBJ1-1, with D perhaps TRBD1 (6 bases). Germline V gene data show CDR1 as SGDLS and CDR2 as YYNGEE. Trimming left V 0 bases short and J 4 bases short, with 13 bases between. CDR3 size: 15 residues. CDR3 amino acids: CASSVGTAELTEAFF. As DNA, the CDR3 is TGTGCCAGCAGCGTAGGGACAGCCGAACTCACTGAAGCTTTCTTT.

This clone has ten or more counts. This chain joins TRBV7-9 and TRBJ2-1, with 7 bases identical to TRBD2. The CDR3 is 16 residues long. Germline assignment: CDR1 SEHNR and CDR2 FQNEAQ (reference sequence). Trimming at V came to 2 bases and at J to 0 bases, leaving 4 bases not matched to a gene. In DNA form, the CDR3 reads TGTGCCAGCAGCTTATTCGGCGGGAGCTCCTACAATGAGCAGTTCTTC. Its translation is CASSLFGGSSYNEQFF.

This rearrangement joins TRBV28 to TRBJ2-7; D is perhaps TRBD1 or TRBD2 (5 bases each). CDR1 and CDR2 (germline): MDHEN, SYDVKM. Trimming shortened V by 8 bases and J by 7 bases, and 18 bases separated the two germline ends. The CDR3 covers 13 residues. CDR3 coding DNA: TGTGCCAGCTCCGACGGGGCAGTTGGGGAGCAGTACTTC. Residues: CASSDGAVGEQYF.

The chain carries TRBV11-3 and TRBJ2-2; TRBD1 aligns across 10 bases. The germline gives CDR1 SGHNT, CDR2 YENEEA. The CDR3 sequence is 15 residues long. The V and J ends lost 5 bases and 5 bases, in that order; junction bases with no gene match: 5. The CDR3 region is CASSPGQGGTGELFF. CDR3 in DNA: TGTGCCAGCAGCCCTGGACAGGGGGGAACCGGGGAGCTGTTTTTT.